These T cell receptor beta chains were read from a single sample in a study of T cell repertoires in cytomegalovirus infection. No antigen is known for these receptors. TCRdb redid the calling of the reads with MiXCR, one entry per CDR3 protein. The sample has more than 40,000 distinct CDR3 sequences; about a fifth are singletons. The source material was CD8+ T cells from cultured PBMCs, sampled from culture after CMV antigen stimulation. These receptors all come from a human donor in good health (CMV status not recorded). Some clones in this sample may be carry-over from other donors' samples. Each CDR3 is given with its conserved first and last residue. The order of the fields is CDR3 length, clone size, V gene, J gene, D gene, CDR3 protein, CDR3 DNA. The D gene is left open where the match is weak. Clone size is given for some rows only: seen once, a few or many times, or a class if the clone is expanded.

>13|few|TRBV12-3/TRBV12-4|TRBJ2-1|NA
CASRGGRKNEQFF
TGTGCCAGCCGAGGGGGGCGGAAGAATGAGCAGTTCTTC
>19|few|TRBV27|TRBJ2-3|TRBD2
CASSLAVNLLAGDVDTQYF
TGTGCCAGCAGTTTAGCAGTCAACCTCCTAGCGGGAGACGTGGATACGCAGTATTTT
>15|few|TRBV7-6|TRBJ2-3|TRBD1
CASSLSQGGTDTQYF
TGTGCCAGCAGCTTAAGTCAGGGGGGCACAGATACGCAGTATTTT
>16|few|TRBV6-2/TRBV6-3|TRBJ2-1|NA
CASSYSLAGRGGEQFF
TGTGCCAGCAGTTACTCGTTAGCGGGCCGAGGGGGTGAGCAGTTCTTC
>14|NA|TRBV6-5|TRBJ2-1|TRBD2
CASSPSGGGNEQFF
TGTGCCAGCAGCCCTAGCGGGGGGGGGAATGAGCAGTTCTTC
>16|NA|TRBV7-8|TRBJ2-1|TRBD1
CASSLAGQSSYNEQFF
TGTGCCAGCAGCTTAGCGGGACAGAGCTCCTACAATGAGCAGTTCTTC
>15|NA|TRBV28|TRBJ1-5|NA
CATQPAIYSNQPQHF
TGTGCCACCCAACCCGCAATTTATAGCAATCAGCCCCAGCATTTT
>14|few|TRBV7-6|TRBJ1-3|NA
CASSLGEAGNTIYF
TGTGCCAGCAGCTTGGGGGAGGCTGGAAACACCATATATTTT
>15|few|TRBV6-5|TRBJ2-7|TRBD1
CASSTGTGKFYEQYF
TGTGCCAGCAGTACCGGGACAGGGAAGTTTTACGAGCAGTACTTC
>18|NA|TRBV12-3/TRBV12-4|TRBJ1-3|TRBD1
CASTPGSVQGYSGNTIYF
TGTGCCAGCACCCCAGGGTCGGTACAGGGGTACTCTGGAAACACCATATATTTT
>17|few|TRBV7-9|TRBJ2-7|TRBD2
CASSATGTSGRSYEQYF
TGTGCCAGCAGCGCCACTGGGACTAGCGGGAGGTCCTACGAGCAGTACTTC
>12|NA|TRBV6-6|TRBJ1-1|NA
CASTPGDTEAFF
TGTGCCAGCACCCCGGGGGATACTGAAGCTTTCTTT
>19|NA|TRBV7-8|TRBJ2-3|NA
CASSHGTSLGILFTDTQYF
TGTGCCAGCAGCCACGGGACTTCGCTAGGCATTCTATTCACAGATACGCAGTATTTT
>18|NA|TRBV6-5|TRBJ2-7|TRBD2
CASSPSFRLAGGLGEQYF
TGTGCCAGCAGTCCCTCCTTCAGACTAGCGGGAGGGCTGGGGGAGCAGTACTTC